These 4 T cell receptor beta chains came from one sample sequenced in a study of beta chain features in type 1 diabetes. The study, taken as a whole, reports: Significant though moderate, a shortening of TCRB CDR3s appeared in all four CD4+ subsets of Type 1 diabetes patients.

The sequenced template was cDNA made from the entire isolated RNA. Sequencing used immunoSEQ multiplex PCR; TCRdb keeps in-frame clones, though not all of them. The table lists more than 100,000 clones, 16% of them singletons. Their target antigens are unknown. Sequenced sample: central memory CD4+ T cells from blood. All receptors derive from a man aged 25 to 40 with type 1 diabetes.

The J gene is TRBJ2-3, the V gene TRBV7-2; D not certain. In germline, CDR1 is SGHTA, CDR2 FQGNSA. This CDR3 spans 14 amino acids. The V end lost 5 bases, the J end lost 6 bases, and 15 bases lay between the germline ends. The DNA of the CDR3 is TGTGCCAGCAGCCCGGAAGCGCGAAGGGATACGCAGTATTTT. Protein product: CASSPEARRDTQYF. Variable domain in full (rest from reference TRBV7-2 and TRBJ2-3): GAGVSQSPSNKVTEKGKDVELRCDPISGHTALYWYRQSLGQGLEFLIYFQGNSAPDKSGLPSDRFSAERTGGSVSTLTIQRTQQEDSAVYLCASSPEARRDTQYFGPGTRLTVL.

This clone appeared a few times. The gene calls are TRBV6-6 and TRBJ2-7; weak D call: TRBD1 (6 bases). Germline V gene lookup returns CDR1 MNHNY and CDR2 SVGAGI (reference sequence). The V end was cut by 2 bases, the J end by 5 bases, with 10 bases between. The CDR3 extends over 13 amino acids. The CDR3, as DNA: TGTGCCAGCAGTTACCAGACAGGCGACGAGCAGTACTTC. Encoded protein: CASSYQTGDEQYF.

There are a few counts of this clone. The chain recombines TRBV5-4 with TRBJ2-1, with 11 bases matching TRBD2. Looked up from germline, CDR1 is SGHNT and CDR2 is YYREEE (reference sequence). J lost 1 base, V lost 4 bases, and 7 bases had no gene match. This CDR3 is built from 17 residues. The CDR3 nucleotides are TGTGCCAGCAGCCCGGTTCGGACTAGCGGGTCCTACAATGAGCAGTTCTTC. Protein: CASSPVRTSGSYNEQFF.

There are a few counts of this clone. The genes are TRBV5-1 and TRBJ1-2; no firm D call. This CDR3 spans 13 amino acids. Trimming took off 4 bases at V and 5 bases at J, with 12 bases between the two ends. Germline V lookup: CDR1 SGHRS, CDR2 YFSETQ. CDR3 region: CASSPGEEYGYTF. The CDR3 DNA reads as TGCGCCAGCAGCCCAGGTGAAGAGTATGGCTACACCTTC.